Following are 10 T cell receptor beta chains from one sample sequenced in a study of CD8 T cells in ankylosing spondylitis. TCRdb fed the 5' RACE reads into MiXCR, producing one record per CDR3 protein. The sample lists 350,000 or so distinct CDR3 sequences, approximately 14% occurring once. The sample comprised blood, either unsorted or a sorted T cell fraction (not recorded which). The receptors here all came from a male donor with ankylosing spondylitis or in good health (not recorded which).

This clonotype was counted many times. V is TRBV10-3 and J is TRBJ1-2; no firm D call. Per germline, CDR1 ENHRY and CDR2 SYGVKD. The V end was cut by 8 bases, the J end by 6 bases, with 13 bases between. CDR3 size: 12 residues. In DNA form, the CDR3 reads TGTGCCATCGACGGGAAGGAGGATGGCTACACCTTC. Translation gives CAIDGKEDGYTF.

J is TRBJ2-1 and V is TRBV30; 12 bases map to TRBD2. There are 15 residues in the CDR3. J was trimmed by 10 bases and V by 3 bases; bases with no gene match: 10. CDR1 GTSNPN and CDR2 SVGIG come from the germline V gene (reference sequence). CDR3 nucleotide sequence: TGTGCCTGGAGCGGACTGAGACTAGCGGGGGAAGAGCAGTTCTTC. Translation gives CAWSGLRLAGEEQFF.

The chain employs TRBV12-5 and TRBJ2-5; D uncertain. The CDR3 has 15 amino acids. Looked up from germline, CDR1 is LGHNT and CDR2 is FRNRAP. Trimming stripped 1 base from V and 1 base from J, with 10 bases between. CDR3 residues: CASGLGLRVQETQYF. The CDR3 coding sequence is TGTGCTAGTGGTTTGGGCCTAAGGGTCCAAGAGACCCAGTACTTC.

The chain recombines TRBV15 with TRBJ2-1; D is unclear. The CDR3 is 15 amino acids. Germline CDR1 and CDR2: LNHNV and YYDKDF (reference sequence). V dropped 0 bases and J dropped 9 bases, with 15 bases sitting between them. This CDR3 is CATSRDKTPYGEQFF. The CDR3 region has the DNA TGTGCCACCAGCAGAGATAAGACCCCTTACGGTGAGCAGTTCTTC.

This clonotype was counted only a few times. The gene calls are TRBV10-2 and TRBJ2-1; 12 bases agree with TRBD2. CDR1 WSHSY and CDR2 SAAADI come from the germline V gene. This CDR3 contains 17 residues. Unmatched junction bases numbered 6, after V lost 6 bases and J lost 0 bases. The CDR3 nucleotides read TGCGCCAGCAGACTAGCGGGGGGCTTTTCCTCCTACAATGAGCAGTTCTTC. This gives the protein CASRLAGGFSSYNEQFF.

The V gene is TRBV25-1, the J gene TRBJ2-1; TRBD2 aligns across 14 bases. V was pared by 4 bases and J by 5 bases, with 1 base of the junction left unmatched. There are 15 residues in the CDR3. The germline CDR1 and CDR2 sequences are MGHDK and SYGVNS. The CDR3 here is CASSATSGRDNEQFF. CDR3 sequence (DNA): TGTGCCAGCAGTGCGACTAGCGGGAGGGACAATGAGCAGTTCTTC.

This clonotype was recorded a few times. DNA of the CDR3: TGTGCCAGCAGCTTAGTATTTGGCATGAACACTGAAGCTTTCTTT. The encoded protein is CASSLVFGMNTEAFF. V and J are TRBV7-9 and TRBJ1-1; no definite D call. The V and J ends lost 1 base and 0 bases respectively, with 9 bases between them. The CDR3 consists of 15 residues. Germline assignment: CDR1 SEHNR and CDR2 FQNEAQ (reference sequence).

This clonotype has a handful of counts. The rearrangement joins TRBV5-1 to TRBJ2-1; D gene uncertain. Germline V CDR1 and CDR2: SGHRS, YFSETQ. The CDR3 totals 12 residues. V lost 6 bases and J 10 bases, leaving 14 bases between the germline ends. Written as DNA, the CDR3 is TGCGCCAGCACCCTTTCTAGAGGCGAGCAGTTCTTC. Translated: CASTLSRGEQFF. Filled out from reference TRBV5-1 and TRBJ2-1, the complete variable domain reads KAGVTQTPRYLIKTRGQQVTLSCSPISGHRSVSWYQQTPGQGLQFLFEYFSETQRNKGNFPGRFSGRQFSNSRSEMNVSTLELGDSALYLCASTLSRGEQFFGPGTRLTVL.

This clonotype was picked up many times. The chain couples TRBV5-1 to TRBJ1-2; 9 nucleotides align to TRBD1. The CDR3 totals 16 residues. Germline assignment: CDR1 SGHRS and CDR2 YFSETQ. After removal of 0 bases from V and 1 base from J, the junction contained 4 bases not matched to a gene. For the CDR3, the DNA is TGCGCCAGCAGCTTGGTTCCGGACAGGGGTAACTATGGCTACACCTTC. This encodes CASSLVPDRGNYGYTF.

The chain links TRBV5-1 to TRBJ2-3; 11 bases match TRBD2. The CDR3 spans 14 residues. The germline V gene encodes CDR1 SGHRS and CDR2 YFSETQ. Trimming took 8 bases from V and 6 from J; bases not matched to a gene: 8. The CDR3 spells CASGTSGTSDTQYF. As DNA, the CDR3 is TGCGCCAGTGGGACTAGCGGCACGTCGGATACGCAGTATTTT. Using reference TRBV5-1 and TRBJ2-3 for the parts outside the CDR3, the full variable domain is KAGVTQTPRYLIKTRGQQVTLSCSPISGHRSVSWYQQTPGQGLQFLFEYFSETQRNKGNFPGRFSGRQFSNSRSEMNVSTLELGDSALYLCASGTSGTSDTQYFGPGTRLTVL.